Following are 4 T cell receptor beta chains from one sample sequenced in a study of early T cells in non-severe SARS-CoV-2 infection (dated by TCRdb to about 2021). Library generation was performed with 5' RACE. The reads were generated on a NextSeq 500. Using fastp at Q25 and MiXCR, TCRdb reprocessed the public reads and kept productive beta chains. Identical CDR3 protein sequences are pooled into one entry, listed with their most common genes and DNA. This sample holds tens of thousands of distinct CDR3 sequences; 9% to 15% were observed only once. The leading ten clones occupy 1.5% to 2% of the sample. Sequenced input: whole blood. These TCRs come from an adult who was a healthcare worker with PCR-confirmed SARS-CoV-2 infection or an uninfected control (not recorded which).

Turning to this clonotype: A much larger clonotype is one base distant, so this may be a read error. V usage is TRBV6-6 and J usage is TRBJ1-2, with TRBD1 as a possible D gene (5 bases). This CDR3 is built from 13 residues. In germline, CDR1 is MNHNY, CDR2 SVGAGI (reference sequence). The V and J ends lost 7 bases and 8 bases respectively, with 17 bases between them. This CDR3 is CASTRGGSAGYTF. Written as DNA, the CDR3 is TGTGCCAGCACCCGGGGGGGTAGTGCAGGCTACACCTTC.

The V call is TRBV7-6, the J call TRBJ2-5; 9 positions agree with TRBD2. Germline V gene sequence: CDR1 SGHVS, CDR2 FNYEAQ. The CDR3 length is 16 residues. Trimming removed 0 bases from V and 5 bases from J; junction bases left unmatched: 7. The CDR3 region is CASSLAASSGVETQYF. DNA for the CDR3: TGTGCCAGCAGCTTAGCGGCGTCTAGCGGGGTTGAGACCCAGTACTTC. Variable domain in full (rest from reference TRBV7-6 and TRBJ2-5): GAGVSQSPRYKVTKRGQDVALRCDPISGHVSLYWYRQALGQGPEFLTYFNYEAQQDKSGLPNDRFSAERPEGSISTLTIQRTEQRDSAMYRCASSLAASSGVETQYFGPGTRLLVL.

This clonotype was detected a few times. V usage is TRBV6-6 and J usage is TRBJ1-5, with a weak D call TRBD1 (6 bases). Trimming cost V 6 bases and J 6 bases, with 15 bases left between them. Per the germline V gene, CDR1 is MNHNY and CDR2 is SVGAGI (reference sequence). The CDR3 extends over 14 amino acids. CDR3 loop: CASSNGGALQPQHF. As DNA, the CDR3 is TGTGCCAGCAGCAACGGGGGGGCCCTTCAGCCCCAGCATTTT.

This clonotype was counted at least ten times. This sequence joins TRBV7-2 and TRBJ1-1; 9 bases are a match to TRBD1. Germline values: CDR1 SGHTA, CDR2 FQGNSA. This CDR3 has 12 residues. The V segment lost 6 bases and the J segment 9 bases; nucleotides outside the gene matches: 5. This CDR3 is CASSPHRGQAFF. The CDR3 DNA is TGTGCCAGCAGTCCTCACAGGGGGCAAGCTTTCTTT.